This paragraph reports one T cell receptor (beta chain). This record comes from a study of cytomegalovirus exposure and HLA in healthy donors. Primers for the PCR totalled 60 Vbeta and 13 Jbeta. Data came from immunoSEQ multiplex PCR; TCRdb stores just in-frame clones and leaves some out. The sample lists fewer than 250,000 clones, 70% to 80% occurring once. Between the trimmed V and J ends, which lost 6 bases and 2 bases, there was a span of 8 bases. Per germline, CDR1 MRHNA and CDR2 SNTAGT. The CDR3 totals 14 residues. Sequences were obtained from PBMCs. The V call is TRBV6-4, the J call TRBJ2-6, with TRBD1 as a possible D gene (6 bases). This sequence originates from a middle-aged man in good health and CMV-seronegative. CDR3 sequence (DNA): TGTGCCAGCAGACAGGGTACTGGGGCCAACGTCCTGACTTTC. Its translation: CASRQGTGANVLTF.